What follows describes a single T cell receptor beta chain. The antigen remains unidentified. The CDR3 runs to 15 residues. CDR1 SGHRS and CDR2 YFSETQ come from the germline V gene. V dropped 4 bases and J dropped 0 bases, with 12 bases sitting between them. This specimen belongs to a study of T cell responses to AZD1222 COVID-19 vaccine. Overall study findings and caveats: It should be noted that donors were predominantly white British and more often female, and clonal diversity was possibly underestimated. The repertoires were collected only after the peak T cell response. Seropositive AZD1222 recipients at baseline numbered only 6 or 7.

Whether given at about 4 or about 12 weeks, second doses were pooled. Profiled with immunoSEQ multiplex PCR; TCRdb holds only in-frame clones, not every one. The data contain tens of thousands of clones, 80% to 90% of them singletons. The V call is TRBV5-1, the J call TRBJ2-3, with D perhaps TRBD1 (6 bases). This TCR was sampled from an adult who received the AZD1222 COVID-19 vaccine. This specimen consisted of peripheral blood, obtained 28 days after the second AZD1222 dose. The CDR3 is CASSLDSISTDTQYF. The CDR3 DNA sequence: TGCGCCAGCAGCCTGGACAGCATAAGCACAGATACGCAGTATTTT. Full variable domain (missing parts from reference TRBV5-1 and TRBJ2-3): KAGVTQTPRYLIKTRGQQVTLSCSPISGHRSVSWYQQTPGQGLQFLFEYFSETQRNKGNFPGRFSGRQFSNSRSEMNVSTLELGDSALYLCASSLDSISTDTQYFGPGTRLTVL.